The clone carrying this T cell receptor beta chain came up many times. The target antigen is unknown. The SP2 primer and nested alpha and beta constant region primers amplified ligated cDNA in four rounds. Alpha and beta constant region primers primed reverse transcription for blood and skin samples. In TCRdb, the 5' RACE reads were re-called with MiXCR into one record per CDR3 protein. The table has about 57,000 distinct CDR3 sequences, less than 10% seen once. Germline V gene data show CDR1 as LGHNA and CDR2 as YNFKEQ. With 1 base removed from V and 4 bases from J, the gap between germline ends came to 14 bases. CDR3 length equals 16 residues. This entry comes from a study of naive and memory T cell subsets. The study's findings and limits: The RNA method is potentially sensitive to activation and differentiation changes.

A UMI-containing oligonucleotide was joined by 3' ligation to the TCR cDNA template. Unsorted total RNA, 1 to 1000 ng, was DNase treated before reverse transcription. The chain carries TRBV4-2 and TRBJ1-5; D call uncertain. The sequence came from a female donor in good health. The CDR3 DNA follows: TGTGCCAGCAGCCAAGCTCGGGAAACTGGTAATCAGCCCCAGCATTTT. It is translated as CASSQARETGNQPQHF.